Below, one T cell receptor beta chain is given with its context. What it binds is not known. The sample is drawn from a study of T cell repertoires in cytomegalovirus infection. Study-level information: Public TCR beta signatures provided an indication of both CMV infection and a matching HLA type.

Study-level findings and limits: The study identified carriers of CMV plus the relevant HLA from cumulative public TCR beta family frequency. CMV-specific TCR beta clonotypes restricted by HLA-C dominated the ex vivo response.

One entry per CDR3 protein, called by TCRdb with MiXCR from the reads. In the table there are roughly 230,000 distinct CDR3 sequences, 17% of which are singletons. The CDR3 is made up of 20 amino acids. The germline V gene encodes CDR1 SGDLS and CDR2 YYNGEE. Trimming removed 4 bases from V and 1 base from J; junction bases left unmatched: 17. The rearrangement joins TRBV9 to TRBJ2-1, with 10 positions matching TRBD2. The source of this sequence is a human donor in good health (CMV status not recorded). Some clones in this sample may be carry-over from other donors' samples. Sequenced material: CD8+ T cells from PBMCs. This CDR3 reads CASSPPKGAGGQISYNEQFF. The CDR3 DNA follows: TGTGCCAGCAGCCCTCCCAAGGGAGCGGGGGGGCAGATTTCCTACAATGAGCAGTTCTTC. The complete variable domain, with remaining parts taken from reference TRBV9 and TRBJ2-1, reads DSGVTQTPKHLITATGQRVTLRCSPRSGDLSVYWYQQSLDQGLQFLIQYYNGEERAKGNILERFSAQQFPDLHSELNLSSLELGDSALYFCASSPPKGAGGQISYNEQFFGPGTRLTVL.